The 19 T cell receptor beta chains below were found in one sample sequenced in a study of T cell responses to AZD1222 COVID-19 vaccine. Only in-frame clones appear in the TCRdb table, and some are missing; sequencing was by immunoSEQ multiplex PCR. Of roughly 100,000 clones in the sample, roughly 88% were seen once. The sequencing here drew on peripheral blood, taken 28 days after the second AZD1222 dose. Receptors were obtained from an adult who received the AZD1222 COVID-19 vaccine.

The chain uses TRBV27 and TRBJ1-5; D call uncertain. V dropped 3 bases and J dropped 3 bases, with 15 bases sitting between them. This CDR3 spans 16 amino acids. Per germline, CDR1 MNHEY and CDR2 SMNVEV (reference sequence). The CDR3 region has the DNA TGTGCCAGCAGTTTTCTAAGGGCCGGTAACAATCAGCCCCAGCATTTT. This encodes CASSFLRAGNNQPQHF.

The genes are TRBV6-6 and TRBJ1-4, with D perhaps TRBD1 (5 bases). Germline loops: CDR1 MNHNY, CDR2 SVGAGI (reference sequence). CDR3 length: 13 residues. Trimming left V 6 bases short and J 14 bases short, with 19 bases between. The CDR3 sequence: CASSPGHLRGLFF. Written as DNA, the CDR3 is TGTGCCAGCAGCCCAGGACATTTGAGAGGGCTGTTTTTT.

This clone was counted once. The chain couples TRBV6-2 or TRBV6-3 to TRBJ2-7; D tentatively fits TRBD1 or TRBD2 (5 bases each). Looked up from germline, CDR1 is MNHEY and CDR2 is SVGEGT. V gave up 5 bases and J gave up 3 bases, with 14 bases separating them. The CDR3 consists of 14 residues. The CDR3 sequence is CASSTGTEIYEQYF. DNA for the CDR3: TGTGCCAGCAGTACCGGGACGGAAATCTACGAGCAGTACTTC.

This chain joins TRBV19 and TRBJ2-7, with a weak D call TRBD1 (5 bases). V lost 3 bases to trimming and J lost 0 bases, with 15 bases between them. This CDR3 contains 16 residues. From germline, CDR1 is LNHDA and CDR2 SQIVND (reference sequence). The CDR3: CASSIDQGSLSYEQYF. The DNA of the CDR3 is TGTGCCAGTAGTATCGATCAGGGATCCCTCTCCTACGAGCAGTACTTC.

The chain joins TRBV19 to TRBJ1-2; possibly TRBD1 for D (5 bases). Germline V gives CDR1 LNHDA, CDR2 SQIVND (reference sequence). V was trimmed by 5 bases and J by 8 bases, leaving 18 bases between them. There are 14 residues in the CDR3. The CDR3 here is CASSQGREVGGYTF. CDR3 nucleotide sequence: TGTGCCAGTAGTCAGGGAAGAGAGGTGGGAGGCTACACCTTC.

The chain has TRBV3-1 (or the pseudogene TRBV3-2) and TRBJ2-7; D may correspond to TRBD1 or TRBD2 (6 bases each). Looked up from germline, CDR1 is LGHDT and CDR2 is YNNKEL (reference sequence). Trimming shortened V by 3 bases and J by 5 bases, and 14 bases separated the two germline ends. CDR3 size: 14 residues. This chain's CDR3 is CASSQRGAGDEQYF. The CDR3 nucleotides read TGTGCCAGCAGCCAGAGGGGGGCCGGTGACGAGCAGTACTTC.

V and J are TRBV19 and TRBJ1-6; 8 bases map to TRBD1. V shed 7 bases and J 7 bases; nucleotides not matched to a gene: 9. This CDR3 is 15 amino acids long. Germline assignment: CDR1 LNHDA and CDR2 SQIVND (reference sequence). CDR3 sequence reads: CASNGVDRGNSPLHF. Written as DNA, the CDR3 is TGTGCCAGTAATGGGGTCGACAGGGGCAATTCACCCCTCCACTTT.

V and J are TRBV19 and TRBJ2-2, with D possibly being TRBD1 or TRBD2 (5 bases each). Per the germline V gene, CDR1 is LNHDA and CDR2 is SQIVND (reference sequence). This CDR3 is built from 17 residues. V was clipped by 2 bases and J by 0 bases, with 13 bases between them. The CDR3, as DNA: TGTGCCAGTAGTATATCGCTTGGGACGGCGAACACCGGGGAGCTGTTTTTT. Protein product: CASSISLGTANTGELFF.

This chain joins TRBV2 and TRBJ2-7; the match to TRBD1 covers 7 bases. The junction had 6 bases not matched to a gene; V was cut back by 6 bases and J by 1 base. Looked up from germline, CDR1 is SNHLY and CDR2 is FYNNEI. The CDR3 totals 14 residues. CDR3 DNA sequence: TGTGCCAGCAGCCTTGAACAGGGGTCCTACGAGCAGTACTTC. Its protein product is CASSLEQGSYEQYF.

The chain has TRBV29-1 and TRBJ2-3; the match to TRBD2 covers 8 bases. Germline CDR1 reads SQVTM; CDR2 reads ANQGSEA. The CDR3 runs 15 residues. Losses at the gene ends were 8 bases for V and 5 bases for J; bases not matched to a gene: 15. The CDR3 loop reads CSLPLPGGPGDTQYF. The CDR3 coding sequence is TGCAGCCTACCCCTTCCGGGGGGGCCGGGAGATACGCAGTATTTT.

The genes are TRBV12-3 or TRBV12-4 and TRBJ1-1; weak D call: TRBD1 (6 bases). This CDR3 has 11 amino acids. V was clipped by 7 bases and J by 7 bases, with 10 bases between them. The CDR3 DNA is TGTGCCAGCACCGAGGACAGTGAAGCTTTCTTT. It yields the protein CASTEDSEAFF.

The chain combines TRBV27 with TRBJ2-1; 14 bases map to TRBD2. Germline CDR1 MNHEY, CDR2 SMNVEV (reference sequence). The CDR3 has 16 residues. Germline trimming cut 5 bases from V and 9 bases from J; bases unmatched to any gene: 9. CDR3 protein: CASSDGTSGGLGEQFF. The DNA of the CDR3 is TGTGCCAGCAGTGACGGGACTAGCGGGGGATTAGGTGAGCAGTTCTTC.

The chain joins TRBV19 to TRBJ2-7; possible D gene TRBD2, 5 bases. The V end was cut by 5 bases, the J end by 2 bases, with 13 bases between. Germline assignment: CDR1 LNHDA and CDR2 SQIVND (reference sequence). The CDR3 loop spans 14 amino acids. In DNA form, the CDR3 reads TGTGCCAGTAGTGCGATGGACTTTCCCTACGAGCAGTACTTC. Translation gives CASSAMDFPYEQYF.

The rearrangement uses TRBV11-2 and TRBJ1-2; TRBD1 matches at 7 bases. The CDR3 totals 14 residues. The germline V gene has CDR1 SGHAT and CDR2 FQNNGV. The V and J ends lost 3 bases and 4 bases, in that order; junction bases with no gene match: 5. The CDR3, as DNA: TGTGCCAGCAGCTTGGGGACAGCCTTCTATGGCTACACCTTC. It translates to CASSLGTAFYGYTF. Combining the CDR3 with reference TRBV11-2 and TRBJ1-2 gives the whole variable domain EAGVAQSPRYKIIEKRQSVAFWCNPISGHATLYWYQQILGQGPKLLIQFQNNGVVDDSQLPKDRFSAERLKGVDSTLKIQPAKLEDSAVYLCASSLGTAFYGYTFGSGTRLTVV.

The rearrangement joins TRBV5-4 to TRBJ2-5; the match to TRBD1 covers 7 bases. Germline V lookup: CDR1 SGHNT, CDR2 YYREEE (reference sequence). This CDR3 is built from 14 residues. Unmatched junction bases numbered 11, after V lost 7 bases and J lost 5 bases. CDR3 region: CASGLGGRWETQYF. For the CDR3, the DNA is TGTGCCAGCGGCCTAGGGGGCCGGTGGGAGACCCAGTACTTC.

The chain employs TRBV14 and TRBJ1-3, with unresolved D. The CDR3 runs 16 residues. Germline values: CDR1 SGHDN, CDR2 FVKESK. V gave up 4 bases and J gave up 8 bases, with 21 bases separating them. The CDR3 is CASSRWTVLWGDTIYF. CDR3 coding DNA: TGTGCCAGCAGCCGTTGGACGGTCCTCTGGGGTGACACCATATATTTT.

The genes are TRBV7-2 and TRBJ2-2, with unresolved D. The germline V and J ends were trimmed by 1 base and 5 bases, with 8 bases remaining between them. The CDR3 extends over 14 amino acids. Per germline, CDR1 SGHTA and CDR2 FQGNSA. The CDR3, as DNA: TGTGCCAGCAGCTTAGTCCCAGAGACCGGGGAGCTGTTTTTT. Translated, it gives CASSLVPETGELFF.

This chain joins TRBV25-1 and TRBJ1-1; the match to TRBD1 covers 12 bases. V was clipped by 6 bases and J by 5 bases; unmatched bases: 7. Germline values: CDR1 MGHDK, CDR2 SYGVNS. CDR3 size: 15 residues. The CDR3 DNA reads as TGTGCCAGCAGGGGGGACAGGGGGCGAAGAACTGAAGCTTTCTTT. Its protein product is CASRGDRGRRTEAFF. The variable domain in full, with the rest retrieved from reference TRBV25-1 and TRBJ1-1, is EADIYQTPRYLVIGTGKKITLECSQTMGHDKMYWYQQDPGMELHLIHYSYGVNSTEKGDLSSESTVSRIRTEHFPLTLESARPSHTSQYLCASRGDRGRRTEAFFGQGTRLTVV.

Only one count was recorded for this clone. This chain uses TRBV6-5 with TRBJ1-2; D uncertain. There are 16 residues in the CDR3. Germline CDR1 MNHEY, CDR2 SVGAGI. Trimming stripped 4 bases from V and 2 bases from J, with 17 bases between. CDR3 loop: CASSSTQKELNYGYTF. The CDR3 nucleotides read TGTGCCAGCAGTTCTACACAAAAGGAACTAAACTATGGCTACACCTTC.